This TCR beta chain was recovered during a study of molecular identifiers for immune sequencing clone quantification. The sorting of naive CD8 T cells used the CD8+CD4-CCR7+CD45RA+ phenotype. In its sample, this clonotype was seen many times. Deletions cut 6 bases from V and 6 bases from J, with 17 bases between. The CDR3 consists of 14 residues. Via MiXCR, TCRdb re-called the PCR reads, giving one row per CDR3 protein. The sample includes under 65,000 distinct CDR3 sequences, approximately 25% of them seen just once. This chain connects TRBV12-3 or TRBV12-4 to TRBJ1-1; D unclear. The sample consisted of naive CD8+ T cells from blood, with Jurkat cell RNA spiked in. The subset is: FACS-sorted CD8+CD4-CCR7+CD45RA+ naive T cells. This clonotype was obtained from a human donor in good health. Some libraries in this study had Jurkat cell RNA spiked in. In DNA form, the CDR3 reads TGTGCCAGCAGGACCGTAGATGAGGTCGCTGAAGCTTTCTTT. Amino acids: CASRTVDEVAEAFF.